This T cell receptor (beta chain) came from a study of PD-1 blockade in classical Hodgkin lymphoma (dated by TCRdb to 2018 to 2020). In the study overall: Nivolumab dosing was 3 mg/kg intravenously every 2 weeks, continuing until either disease progression or unacceptable toxicity. To define a peripheral blood immune signature of response to PD-1 blockade in classical Hodgkin lymphoma, the study combined TCR beta sequencing with CyTOF. Overall study results and their limits: The study was limited to a single clinical trial cohort, and causes of repertoire differences, possibly disease activity or prior therapy, remained undefined. By C4D1, a significant rise was seen in CD4+ TCR diversity but not in CD8+ TCR diversity (p=0.0027 vs p=0.16), and the rise was most apparent among complete responders (p=0.02). Trial patients with a complete response had baseline diversity similar to that of newly diagnosed patients, while partial responders and progressors had significantly lower diversity. Diversity was lower in patients who began nivolumab less than 1 year after ASCT, so these patients were left out of later analyses to avoid confounding by immune reconstitution. Baseline TCR diversity was reported to be lower in newly diagnosed patients than in healthy donors and to be lower still in relapsed/refractory patients.

The time point label for this specimen denotes: cycle 4 day 1 (C4D1), after 5 to 7 weeks of nivolumab. All trial patients had relapsed after autologous stem cell transplantation, with cohorts A, B and C differing in prior brentuximab vedotin exposure. The trial cohort included around 56 patients with relapsed/refractory classical Hodgkin lymphoma, and each patient had a best overall response of complete response, partial response or progressive disease. Single-agent nivolumab was administered to trial patients in the multi-cohort phase II CheckMate 205 trial. Best overall response was determined by an independent review committee according to the 2007 International Working Group response criteria. Trial PBMCs were collected just before the start of nivolumab (C1D1) and during therapy at cycle 2 day 1 and cycle 4 day 1. Peripheral blood was collected in 8 mL Vacutainer Cell Preparation Tubes, from which PBMCs were isolated by centrifugation and then cryopreserved.

This clone has a single count. The target of this receptor is not known. Per-base qualities were not stored, and no clone one base away is much larger. Genomic DNA was extracted with the Qiagen DNeasy kit from unsorted PBMCs and from negatively selected CD4+ and CD8+ fractions. Amplification of TCR beta CDR3 regions was done by immunoSEQ multiplex PCR with primers that anneal to V and J segments. A synthetic immune receptor repertoire was used to minimize amplification bias, and any remaining bias was removed computationally after sequencing. On the study's bioinformatics: Repertoire diversity was quantified as the Shannon entropy index using custom Python scripts. The unsorted, CD4+ and CD8+ repertoires were each analyzed separately, with the exception of combined analyses, where CD4+ and CD8+ sequences were merged in silico. A clone counted as expanded when the clone's frequency after treatment rose at least 2-fold relative to C1D1, and clones undetected at baseline were given a pseudocount of 0.5. Clones with 0 or 1 copy at C1D1 were classified as singleton clones, and clones with 2 or more copies were classified as non-singleton clones. By matching protein sequences in sorted samples from the same patient, clones expanded in unsorted samples were annotated as CD4+, CD8+ or unknown. Wilcoxon tests were applied to paired samples to test diversity changes from C1D1 to C4D1. What TCRdb holds here is the immuneACCESS table cut down to in-frame rearrangements. Part of the clones is not present; checked against another copy, under half of the missing clones reflect an unresolved V gene, and the others are unexplained. That table gives V, J and clone size, and the DNA gave D and trimming. This sample comprises some 58,000 clones, around 94% of them detected only once. The ten largest clones add up to 8% of the sample.

This clonotype originated in a human donor with classical Hodgkin lymphoma. Sequencing was performed on peripheral blood mononuclear cells (PBMCs), taken before the fourth cycle of nivolumab.

Here the CDR3 is given as CASRQGGGYTF. The bases read TGTGCCAGCAGACAGGGAGGCGGCTACACCTTC. The chain uses TRBV6-5 and TRBJ1-2; possibly the D gene is TRBD1, per 6 matching bases. Reading from cysteine to phenylalanine, the CDR3 counts 11 amino acids. Just CDR3 DNA is preserved here, 33 bases in frame from base 1. V drops 6 bases and J drops 8 bases, leaving 10 bases in between. The germline V gene specifies MNHEY as CDR1 and SVGAGI as CDR2.